This T cell receptor beta chain was identified in a study of blood T cells in healthy people across ages. Using a J-beta primer mix together with a sample-barcoded 5' primer, a second PCR was run for about 6 to 11 cycles. Each CDR3 protein gets one entry after TCRdb re-called the 5' RACE reads with MiXCR. The data show fewer than 1,000,000 distinct CDR3 sequences, less than 60% seen once. Per germline, CDR1 DFQATT and CDR2 SNEGSKA (reference sequence). The CDR3 consists of 14 residues. J was trimmed by 6 bases and V by 3 bases; bases with no gene match: 4. The rearrangement links TRBV20-1 to TRBJ2-1, with 11 nucleotides matching TRBD1. Sequences were obtained from blood. The receptor comes from a man at least 80 years old in good health. CDR3 in amino acids: CSARGGTGGNEQFF. The CDR3, as DNA: TGCAGTGCTAGGGGAGGGACAGGGGGCAATGAGCAGTTCTTC.